This TCR beta chain is drawn from a study of early T cells in non-severe SARS-CoV-2 infection (dated by TCRdb to the early 2020s). As for the study more broadly: Because TCR sequencing relied on bulk RNA taken from unsorted whole blood, pairing of alpha and beta chains was not possible.

This was a case-control study nested in a cohort of healthcare workers in London, UK, who had nasopharyngeal swab PCR tests and blood samples taken every week. Healthcare workers were recruited during the week of the UK lockdown, between 23 and 31 March 2020, and followed weekly for up to about 15 weeks. CDR1 SEHNR and CDR2 FQNEAQ were looked up in the germline V gene (reference sequence). Inclusive of the bounding cysteine and phenylalanine, the CDR3 is 20 residues long. The sequence is cut down to CDR3 DNA, 60 bases in frame from base 1. Deletion took 0 bases off V and 1 base off J, with a span of 25 bases between the germline ends. This clonotype was observed a few times. Its binding antigen is unknown. No per-base quality is available; no much larger clone lies one base away. Library preparation employed 5' RACE. TCRdb shows the sequencer as NextSeq 500. In the TCR library protocol, unique molecular identifiers were attached to individual cDNA molecules to correct for PCR bias and sequencing error. Both TCR alpha and beta chains were sequenced, and tight co-correlation was observed between alpha and beta sequence abundances in each sample. The paper's processing steps were these. V gene, J gene and CDR3 annotation of TCR sequences was performed with Decombinator V4. Expanded TCRs were defined as changing significantly between any two time points under a Poisson model with p below 0.0001. TCR abundances were normalised to the total number of TCRs sequenced per sample and were expressed as counts per million. TRAV1-2 paired with TRAJ12, TRAJ20 or TRAJ33 defined MAIT TCRs, while TRAV10 paired with TRAJ18 defined iNKT TCRs. VDJdb, accessed 1 November 2021, was searched for CMV, EBV and SARS-CoV-2 annotated TCRs, with TCRs annotated for multiple antigens excluded. TCRdb took the public reads, trimmed them with fastp at Q25, ran MiXCR for clone calling and kept in-frame beta chains. Rows with a matching CDR3 protein are joined into one entry that keeps the most common DNA and genes. Here the V and J calls rest on TCRdb's processing, not on the authors' analysis. This sample gives tens of thousands of distinct CDR3 sequences in total; over 9% of them show up just once. Clones ranked in the top ten supply about 2.7% of the sample.

What the authors observed across the whole study: Matching against VDJdb was skewed toward anti-spike CD8 responses, likely underestimated virus-specific expansions, and missed private and CD4 specificities.

This sample comprised whole blood, obtained at baseline. Recombination linked TRBV7-9 to TRBJ2-7; TRBD1 is a possible D gene, resting on 5 matching bases. This receptor was obtained from an adult who was a healthcare worker with PCR-confirmed SARS-CoV-2 infection or an uninfected control (not recorded which). The sequenced DNA is TGTGCCAGCAGCTTAGCCCTTACCAGGACACCCACCCCAGGATCCTACGAGCAGTACTTC. Its protein product is CASSLALTRTPTPGSYEQYF.